The 20 T cell receptor beta chains below come from one sample, sequenced in a study of identical twins. TCRdb fed the 5' RACE reads into MiXCR, producing one record per CDR3 protein. The sample carries more than 600,000 distinct CDR3 sequences, roughly 18% recorded once. The sample was also reused in another study, on T cells expressing NK-cell markers.

Source material: PBMCs. These receptors all come from a woman in her late teens or twenties in good health.

J is TRBJ1-1 and V is TRBV29-1, with a tentative D call TRBD1 (5 bases). Trimming shortened V by 5 bases and J by 4 bases, and 14 bases separated the two germline ends. The CDR3 length is 13 residues. Germline V gene sequence: CDR1 SQVTM, CDR2 ANQGSEA. This CDR3 reads CSVMGWGGTEAFF. The CDR3 nucleotides read TGCAGCGTTATGGGGTGGGGGGGCACTGAAGCTTTCTTT.

In this sample, this clonotype turned up a few times. The chain uses TRBV12-5 and TRBJ1-1; 7 bases align to TRBD1. After removal of 6 bases from V and 7 bases from J, the junction contained 8 bases not matched to a gene. Germline values: CDR1 LGHNT, CDR2 FRNRAP. The CDR3 has 13 amino acids. The DNA for the CDR3 is TGTGCTAGTGGATCGACAGGGTACGGTGAAGCTTTCTTT. Translation gives CASGSTGYGEAFF. Drawing the rest from reference TRBV12-5 and TRBJ1-1, the complete variable domain is DARVTQTPRHKVTEMGQEVTMRCQPILGHNTVFWYRQTMMQGLELLAYFRNRAPLDDSGMPKDRFSAEMPDATLATLKIQPSEPRDSAVYFCASGSTGYGEAFFGQGTRLTVV.

The chain carries TRBV12-5 and TRBJ2-7; weak D call: TRBD2 (7 bases). Germline CDR1 reads LGHNT; CDR2 reads FRNRAP. CDR3 length equals 15 residues. The V end lost 4 bases, the J end lost 4 bases, and 17 bases lay between the germline ends. The CDR3 protein is CASGSRGALTYEQYF. CDR3 sequence (DNA): TGTGCTAGTGGTTCACGGGGGGCATTAACTTACGAGCAGTACTTC.

V usage is TRBV7-2 and J usage is TRBJ1-6; D unresolved. Per germline, CDR1 SGHTA and CDR2 FQGNSA. The V end lost 5 bases, the J end lost 10 bases, and 12 bases lay between the germline ends. CDR3 length equals 13 residues. CDR3 amino acids: CASSPVARSPLHF. The CDR3, as DNA: TGTGCCAGCAGCCCTGTCGCCCGGTCACCCCTCCACTTT.

CDR3 residues: CSVETGNANQPQHF. In DNA, the CDR3 is TGCAGCGTTGAAACCGGGAACGCGAATCAGCCCCAGCATTTT. The rearrangement joins TRBV29-1 to TRBJ1-5; no firm D call. Trimming removed 2 bases at V and 4 bases at J, with 12 bases between. This CDR3 spans 14 amino acids. Per germline, CDR1 SQVTM and CDR2 ANQGSEA.

The chain combines TRBV12-3 or TRBV12-4 with TRBJ2-1; 7 nucleotides align to TRBD2. This CDR3 is 16 amino acids long. V lost 2 bases, J lost 5 bases, and 9 bases stayed unmatched. The CDR3 is CASSLYRASGDNEQFF. In DNA, the CDR3 is TGTGCCAGCAGTTTATATAGGGCTAGCGGAGACAATGAGCAGTTCTTC.

This clonotype showed up just a few times. This sequence joins TRBV6-1 and TRBJ1-1, with D unresolved. Per germline, CDR1 MNHNS and CDR2 SASEGT. The CDR3 is 15 residues long. Trimming pared 6 bases from V and 1 base from J, leaving 15 bases between. The CDR3 sequence is CASRDYVGANTEAFF. The CDR3 nucleotides read TGTGCCAGCAGAGACTATGTGGGCGCGAACACTGAAGCTTTCTTT.

This rearrangement joins TRBV5-1 to TRBJ2-2, with 8 positions matching TRBD2. The germline CDR1 and CDR2 sequences are SGHRS and YFSETQ. The ends lost 5 bases at V and 1 base at J; junction bases unmatched: 4. This CDR3 has 15 residues. The CDR3 coding sequence is TGCGCCAGCAGGGGAACTAGCGGGAACACCGGGGAGCTGTTTTTT. Amino acid sequence: CASRGTSGNTGELFF.

The chain links TRBV29-1 to TRBJ2-3; D unclear. V lost 4 bases and J 6 bases, leaving 14 bases between the germline ends. Germline V CDR1 and CDR2: SQVTM, ANQGSEA. The CDR3 contains 13 residues. The CDR3 region has the DNA TGCAGCGTTGGATGGTTACTTGGGGATACGCAGTATTTT. This codes for CSVGWLLGDTQYF.

This chain uses TRBV7-8 with TRBJ2-1; D may be TRBD2 (6 bases). V was clipped by 0 bases and J by 1 base, with 10 bases between them. CDR3 length: 16 residues. Germline V gene lookup returns CDR1 SGHVS and CDR2 FQNEAQ. This CDR3 is CASSLARGTSYNEQFF. The CDR3 DNA reads TGTGCCAGCAGCTTAGCCCGGGGGACTTCCTACAATGAGCAGTTCTTC. The full variable domain, with the rest looked up from reference TRBV7-8 and TRBJ2-1, is GAGVSQSPRYKVAKRGQDVALRCDPISGHVSLFWYQQALGQGPEFLTYFQNEAQLDKSGLPSDRFFAERPEGSVSTLKIQRTQQEDSAVYLCASSLARGTSYNEQFFGPGTRLTVL.

Only a few counts were recorded for this clonotype. This chain uses TRBV7-9 with TRBJ1-1; D is possibly TRBD1 (5 bases). Germline CDR1 reads SEHNR; CDR2 reads FQNEAQ (reference sequence). The V end was cut by 1 base, the J end by 8 bases, with 8 bases between. CDR3 length: 12 amino acids. CDR3 amino acids: CASSLGQNEAFF. CDR3 DNA: TGTGCCAGCAGCTTAGGACAGAACGAAGCTTTCTTT.

This clonotype was found a few times. The chain uses TRBV6-2 or TRBV6-3 and TRBJ1-6, with D maybe TRBD1 (5 bases). Germline V gene sequence: CDR1 MNHEY, CDR2 SVGEGT. V was shortened by 7 bases and J by 9 bases, with 16 bases between the two germline ends. The length of the CDR3 is 14 residues. CDR3 in DNA: TGTGCCAGCAAGGAAGCCAGGGATGGTTCACCCCTCCACTTT. Its protein product is CASKEARDGSPLHF.

The chain joins TRBV19 to TRBJ2-7; no clear D. Trimming pared 3 bases from V and 4 bases from J, leaving 13 bases between. The CDR3 covers 14 residues. The germline CDR1 and CDR2 sequences are LNHDA and SQIVND (reference sequence). CDR3 loop: CASSMFGRRYEQYF. DNA of the CDR3: TGTGCCAGTAGTATGTTCGGGCGGCGGTACGAGCAGTACTTC.

This clonotype has only a few counts. CDR3 sequence reads: CASRTGLAVYNEQFF. In DNA, the CDR3 is TGTGCCAGCAGGACGGGACTAGCGGTTTACAATGAGCAGTTCTTC. The V call is TRBV11-2, the J call TRBJ2-1; 11 bases are shared with TRBD2. This CDR3 has 15 amino acids. Germline V lookup: CDR1 SGHAT, CDR2 FQNNGV. Trimming cost V 6 bases and J 4 bases; bases outside gene matches: 5. Supplemented by reference TRBV11-2 and TRBJ2-1, the full variable domain reads EAGVAQSPRYKIIEKRQSVAFWCNPISGHATLYWYQQILGQGPKLLIQFQNNGVVDDSQLPKDRFSAERLKGVDSTLKIQPAKLEDSAVYLCASRTGLAVYNEQFFGPGTRLTVL.

This clonotype was observed a few times. The chain recombines TRBV29-1 with TRBJ2-1, with TRBD2 as a possible D gene (6 bases). V was cut by 5 bases and J by 6 bases, with 11 bases left in between. From germline, CDR1 is SQVTM and CDR2 ANQGSEA. There are 12 residues in the CDR3. DNA for the CDR3: TGCAGCGTTTTTTGGGGGGTCAATGAGCAGTTCTTC. Translation gives CSVFWGVNEQFF.

This sequence joins TRBV20-1 and TRBJ1-1; tentatively, D is TRBD1 (6 bases). The CDR3 contains 14 residues. The V gene lost 3 bases and the J gene lost 3 bases, with 14 bases spanning the gap. Germline assignment: CDR1 DFQATT and CDR2 SNEGSKA (reference sequence). CDR3 DNA: TGCAGTGCTAGTCTACAGGGTTGGGACACTGAAGCTTTCTTT. Translating it yields CSASLQGWDTEAFF.

The rearrangement uses TRBV4-1 and TRBJ2-1, with D perhaps TRBD1 (5 bases). Germline CDR1 and CDR2: MGHRA and YSYEKL. The CDR3 consists of 16 residues. The V gene lost 1 base and the J gene lost 6 bases, with 16 bases spanning the gap. The CDR3: CASSQVDMIIFNEQFF. In DNA, the CDR3 is TGCGCCAGCAGCCAAGTGGACATGATAATTTTCAATGAGCAGTTCTTC.

As for this clonotype: This could be a read error, since a much larger clone is one nucleotide away. The chain couples TRBV5-6 to TRBJ1-2; 8 bases fit TRBD1. This CDR3 spans 13 amino acids. The junction had 3 bases not matched to a gene; V was cut back by 5 bases and J by 3 bases. Germline V gives CDR1 SGHDT, CDR2 YYEEEE. In DNA form, the CDR3 reads TGTGCCAGCAGGTTACAGGGGGACTATGGCTACACCTTC. Translation gives CASRLQGDYGYTF.

This clonotype was seen more than once but under ten times. This chain links TRBV10-2 with TRBJ2-2; D unclear. Trimming left V 2 bases short and J 4 bases short, with 8 bases between. The CDR3 contains 14 residues. Germline V gene sequence: CDR1 WSHSY, CDR2 SAAADI. The CDR3 region is CASSEGRSTGELFF. Here the CDR3 DNA reads TGCGCCAGCAGTGAGGGACGGTCCACCGGGGAGCTGTTTTTT.

J is TRBJ2-3 and V is TRBV6-2 or TRBV6-3; 12 positions agree with TRBD2. CDR1 is MNHEY, CDR2 SVGEGT, per germline. V lost 8 bases to trimming and J lost 3 bases; unmatched junction nucleotides: 18. This CDR3 is 19 amino acids long. The CDR3 sequence: CASDPGTSGPLPGTDTQYF. CDR3 bases: TGTGCCAGCGACCCCGGGACTAGCGGGCCTCTACCGGGAACAGATACGCAGTATTTT.